The rows below give T cell receptor beta chains drawn from one sample of a study of shared clonotypes between healthy human individuals. Here immunoSEQ multiplex PCR was the method, and the copy in TCRdb shows in-frame clones only, minus some. The sample includes about 2.3 million clones, about nine tenths of them seen just once. The specimen sequenced was naive CD4+ T cells from PBMCs. All receptors derive from a man younger than 30 in good health. Some clones in this sample may be carry-over from other donors' samples. CDR3s include the opening cysteine and the closing phenylalanine or tryptophan. Each record gives: clone size, D gene, V gene, J gene, CDR3 DNA, CDR3 protein. D genes are given only for firm matches. Rows may omit the clone size; those that give it use once, few, many or a size class.

.	.	TRBV5-5	TRBJ2-7	TGTGCCAGCAGCTGGGCGACAGGAACCTACGAGCAGTACTTC	CASSWATGTYEQYF
few	.	TRBV29-1	TRBJ2-1	TGCAGCGTGGGGACGCCCTACAATGAGCAGTTCTTC	CSVGTPYNEQFF
.	.	TRBV18	TRBJ1-2	TGTGCCAGCTCACCTAGAGGTCGAGAGGGTAACTATGGCTACACCTTC	CASSPRGREGNYGYTF
.	.	TRBV28	TRBJ2-7	TGTGCCAGCAGTTTAGGTGCAGGTCTCGAGCAGTACTTC	CASSLGAGLEQYF
once	.	TRBV29-1	TRBJ2-1	TGCAGCGTTCGCGGCAGGGTCTACAATGAGCAGTTCTTC	CSVRGRVYNEQFF
.	.	TRBV16	TRBJ1-5	TGTGCCAGCAGCCAATCGTCCGGGGCTCAGCCCCAGCATTTT	CASSQSSGAQPQHF
.	TRBD2	TRBV7-2	TRBJ2-1	TGTGCCAGCAGCTTAGGGGTTCTAGCGGGGGAATCTGAGCAGTTCTTC	CASSLGVLAGESEQFF
.	TRBD2	TRBV18	TRBJ2-3	TGTGCCAGCTCACAGTCGACTAGCGGGGGACCGAATACGCAGTATTTT	CASSQSTSGGPNTQYF
.	.	TRBV28	TRBJ1-2	TGTGCCAGCACCTGGGGACCGAACCTTGGCTACACCTTC	CASTWGPNLGYTF
.	.	TRBV28	TRBJ2-7	TGTGCCAGCAGTTTAGAATTTCCCCGATCCTACGAGCAGTACTTC	CASSLEFPRSYEQYF
.	TRBD2	TRBV4-3	TRBJ2-7	TGCGCCAGCAGCAAGGCGTCTAGCGGCGGGTACGAGCAGTACTTC	CASSKASSGGYEQYF
.	TRBD1	TRBV6-5	TRBJ2-7	TGTGCCAGCAGTATCTCCGGGACAGGGGACTACGAGCAGTACTTC	CASSISGTGDYEQYF
.	TRBD2	TRBV9	TRBJ2-7	TGTGCCAGCAGCGTAGAGGCTAGCGGGAGCCACGAGCAGTACTTC	CASSVEASGSHEQYF
.	TRBD2	TRBV18	TRBJ2-7	TGTGCCAGCTCCCCGGGGCGGGAGGTGTTTGACGAGCAGTACTTC	CASSPGREVFDEQYF
.	.	TRBV7-2	TRBJ2-5	TGTGCCAGCAGCTTAGATGCGGAAGCCCAGTACTTC	CASSLDAEAQYF
.	.	TRBV2	TRBJ1-2	TGTGCCAGCGGGGCGAGGGATGGCTACACCTTC	CASGARDGYTF
.	.	TRBV2	TRBJ1-5	TGTGCCAGCTCATGGGGGAGCAATCAGCCCCAGCATTTT	CASSWGSNQPQHF
.	.	TRBV19	TRBJ2-7	TGTGCCAGTAGCTCGACAAGTTCCACCTACGAGCAGTACTTC	CASSSTSSTYEQYF
.	.	TRBV2	TRBJ1-5	TGTGCCAGCAGTGAAGCCGGGGAGCCCCAGCATTTT	CASSEAGEPQHF
.	.	TRBV21-1	TRBJ1-2	TGTGCCAGCAGCAAAGGACACCGAGGCAAGGGGCTTAAGGATGGCTACACCTTC	CASSKGHRGKGLKDGYTF
.	TRBD1	TRBV18	TRBJ2-7	TGTGCCAGCTCCGACAGGGCTGGCTCCTACGAGCAGTACTTC	CASSDRAGSYEQYF
.	.	TRBV19	TRBJ2-7	TGTGCCAGTAGTATACAGGCAGGGATGTTCTACGAGCAGTACTTC	CASSIQAGMFYEQYF
.	.	TRBV7-6	TRBJ1-4	TGTGCCAGCAGCTTAGATCGGAGGGGATATGAAAAACTGTTTTTT	CASSLDRRGYEKLFF
.	.	TRBV7-3	TRBJ1-3	TGTGCCAGCAGCCCCCAGTTTGGAAACACCATATATTTT	CASSPQFGNTIYF
once	TRBD2	TRBV5-1	TRBJ2-7	TGCGCCAGCGGAACTAGCGCCAGCTCCTACGAGCAGTACTTC	CASGTSASSYEQYF
.	TRBD2	TRBV27	TRBJ2-7	TGTGCCAGCAGTTTAAGGACTAGCGGCACCTACGAGCAGTACTTC	CASSLRTSGTYEQYF
.	.	TRBV5-4	TRBJ1-3	TGTGCCAGCAGCTCCACTTGGGACATCTCTGGAAACACCATATATTTT	CASSSTWDISGNTIYF
.	.	TRBV6-4	TRBJ2-3	TGTGCCAGCAGTGACTCGGGGCTCACAGATACGCAGTATTTT	CASSDSGLTDTQYF
few	.	TRBV30	TRBJ1-5	TGTGCCTGGAGTTTTGGGGTAGGTCAGCCCCAGCATTTT	CAWSFGVGQPQHF
.	TRBD1	TRBV10-2	TRBJ1-4	TGCGCCAGCAAAGGGACAGGATTTGAAAAACTGTTTTTT	CASKGTGFEKLFF
few	.	TRBV4-3	TRBJ2-1	TGCGCCAGCAGCCAACGACAGGGACTCGAGCAGTTCTTC	CASSQRQGLEQFF
.	TRBD1	TRBV5-6	TRBJ2-5	TGTGCCAGCAGCTTGCAGGGGGCAGGAGAGACCCAGTACTTC	CASSLQGAGETQYF
.	.	TRBV6-6	TRBJ2-3	TGTGCCAGCAGCTCCGGAACAAGCGCAGATACGCAGTATTTT	CASSSGTSADTQYF
.	TRBD2	TRBV7-8	TRBJ2-2	TGTGCCAGCAGCTTAGGATCACTAGCGGGAGCAATCGGGGAGCTGTTTTTT	CASSLGSLAGAIGELFF
.	TRBD2	TRBV2	TRBJ2-7	TGTGCCAGCACCCTTCCGGGACTAGCGGAGGTCGAGCAGTACTTC	CASTLPGLAEVEQYF
.	TRBD2	TRBV2	TRBJ2-3	TGTGCCAGCACCCGCGGGGCGGGAGGGGGCACAGATACGCAGTATTTT	CASTRGAGGGTDTQYF
.	.	TRBV18	TRBJ2-3	TGTGCCAGCTCCCCAGGACAGACAGATACGCAGTATTTT	CASSPGQTDTQYF